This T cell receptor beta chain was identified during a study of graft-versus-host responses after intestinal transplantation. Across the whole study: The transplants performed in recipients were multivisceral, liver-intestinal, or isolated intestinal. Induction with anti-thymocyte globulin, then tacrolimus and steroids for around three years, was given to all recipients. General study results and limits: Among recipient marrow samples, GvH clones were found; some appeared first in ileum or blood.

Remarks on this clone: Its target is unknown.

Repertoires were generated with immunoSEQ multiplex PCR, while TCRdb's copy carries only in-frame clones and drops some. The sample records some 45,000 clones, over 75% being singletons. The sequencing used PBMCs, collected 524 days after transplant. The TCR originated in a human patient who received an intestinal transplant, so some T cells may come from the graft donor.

The CDR3 here is CASSLKETQYF. CDR3 nucleotides: TGTGCCAGCAGCCTGAAAGAGACCCAGTACTTC. V is TRBV7-2 and J is TRBJ2-5; D gene uncertain. CDR3 length: 11 residues. The germline V and J ends were trimmed by 5 bases and 3 bases, with 4 bases remaining between them. CDR1 and CDR2 from the germline V gene are SGHTA and FQGNSA.